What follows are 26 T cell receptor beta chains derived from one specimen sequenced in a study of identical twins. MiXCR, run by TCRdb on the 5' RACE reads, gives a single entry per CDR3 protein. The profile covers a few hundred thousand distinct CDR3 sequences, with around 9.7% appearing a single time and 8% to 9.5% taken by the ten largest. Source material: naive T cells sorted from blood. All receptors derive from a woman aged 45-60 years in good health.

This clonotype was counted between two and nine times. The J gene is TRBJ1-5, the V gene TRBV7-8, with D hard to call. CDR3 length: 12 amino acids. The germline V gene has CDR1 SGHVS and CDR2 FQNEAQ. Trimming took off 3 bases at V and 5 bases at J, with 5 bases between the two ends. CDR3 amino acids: CASSFSDQPQHF. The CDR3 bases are TGTGCCAGCAGCTTCTCGGATCAGCCCCAGCATTTT.

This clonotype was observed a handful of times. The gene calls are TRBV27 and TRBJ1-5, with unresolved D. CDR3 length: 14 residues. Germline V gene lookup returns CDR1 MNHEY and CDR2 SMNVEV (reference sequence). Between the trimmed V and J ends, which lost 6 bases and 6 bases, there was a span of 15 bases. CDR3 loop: CASSPSGDGQPQHF. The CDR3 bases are TGTGCCAGCAGCCCATCGGGCGACGGTCAGCCCCAGCATTTT.

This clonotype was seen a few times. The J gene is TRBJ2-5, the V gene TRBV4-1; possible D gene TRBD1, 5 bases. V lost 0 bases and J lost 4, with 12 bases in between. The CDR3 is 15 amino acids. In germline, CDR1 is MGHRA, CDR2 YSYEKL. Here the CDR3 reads CASSQEATDRETQYF. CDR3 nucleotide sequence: TGCGCCAGCAGCCAAGAAGCGACAGATCGAGAGACCCAGTACTTC.

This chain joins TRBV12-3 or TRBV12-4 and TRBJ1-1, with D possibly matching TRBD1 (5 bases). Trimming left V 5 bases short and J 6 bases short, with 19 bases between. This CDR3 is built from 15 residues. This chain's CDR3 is CASSQKQGFGPEAFF. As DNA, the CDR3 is TGTGCCAGCAGTCAAAAGCAGGGTTTTGGTCCTGAAGCTTTCTTT.

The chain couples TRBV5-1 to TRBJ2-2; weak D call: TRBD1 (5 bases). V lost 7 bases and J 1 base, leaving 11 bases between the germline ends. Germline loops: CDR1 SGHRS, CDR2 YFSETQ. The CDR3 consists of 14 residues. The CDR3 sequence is CASGAGLNTGELFF. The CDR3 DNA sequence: TGCGCCAGCGGGGCAGGGTTGAACACCGGGGAGCTGTTTTTT.

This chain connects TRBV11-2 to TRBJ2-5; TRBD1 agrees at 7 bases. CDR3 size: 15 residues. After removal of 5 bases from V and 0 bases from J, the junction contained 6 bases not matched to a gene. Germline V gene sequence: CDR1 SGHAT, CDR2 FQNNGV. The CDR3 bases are TGTGCCAGCAGCGCGAACAGGGGTTACCAAGAGACCCAGTACTTC. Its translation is CASSANRGYQETQYF.

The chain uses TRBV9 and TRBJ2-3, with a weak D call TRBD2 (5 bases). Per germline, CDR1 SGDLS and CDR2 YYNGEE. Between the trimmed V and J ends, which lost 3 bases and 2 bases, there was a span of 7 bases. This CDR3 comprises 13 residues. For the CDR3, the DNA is TGTGCCAGCAGCGGGACTCACACAGATACGCAGTATTTT. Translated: CASSGTHTDTQYF.

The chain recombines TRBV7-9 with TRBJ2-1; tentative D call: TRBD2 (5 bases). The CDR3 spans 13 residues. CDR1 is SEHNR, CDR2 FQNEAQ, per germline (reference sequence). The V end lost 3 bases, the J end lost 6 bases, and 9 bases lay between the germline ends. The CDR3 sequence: CASSFQTINEQFF. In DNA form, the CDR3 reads TGTGCCAGCAGCTTCCAGACTATCAATGAGCAGTTCTTC.

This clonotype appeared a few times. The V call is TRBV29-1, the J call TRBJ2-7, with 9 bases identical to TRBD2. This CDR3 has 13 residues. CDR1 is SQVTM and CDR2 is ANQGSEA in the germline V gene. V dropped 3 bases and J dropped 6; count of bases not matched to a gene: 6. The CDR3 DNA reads TGCAGCGTTGATATTAGCGGGAGTGGCGAGCAGTACGTC. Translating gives CSVDISGSGEQYV.

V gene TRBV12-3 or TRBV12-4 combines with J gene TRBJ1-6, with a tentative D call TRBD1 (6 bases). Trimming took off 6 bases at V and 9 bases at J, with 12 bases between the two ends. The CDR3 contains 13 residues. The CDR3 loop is CASRRDNPSPLHF. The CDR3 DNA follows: TGTGCCAGCAGGCGGGACAACCCTTCACCCCTCCACTTT.

CDR3 in amino acids: CSVGGLSGYEQYF. In DNA form, the CDR3 reads TGCAGCGTTGGTGGCCTCTCGGGCTACGAGCAGTACTTC. The chain couples TRBV29-1 to TRBJ2-7, with D unresolved. The CDR3 consists of 13 residues. The V end was cut by 4 bases, the J end by 3 bases, with 13 bases between. Looked up from germline, CDR1 is SQVTM and CDR2 is ANQGSEA.

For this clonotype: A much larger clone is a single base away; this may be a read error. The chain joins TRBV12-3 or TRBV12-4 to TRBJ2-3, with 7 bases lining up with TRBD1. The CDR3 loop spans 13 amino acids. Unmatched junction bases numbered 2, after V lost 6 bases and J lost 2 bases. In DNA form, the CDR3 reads TGTGCCAGCAGACAGGGGATCACAGATACGCAGTATTTT. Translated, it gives CASRQGITDTQYF.

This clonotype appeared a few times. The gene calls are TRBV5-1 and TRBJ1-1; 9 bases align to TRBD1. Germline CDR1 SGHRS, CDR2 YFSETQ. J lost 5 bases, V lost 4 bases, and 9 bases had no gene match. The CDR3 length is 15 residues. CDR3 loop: CASSKLQGAPTEAFF. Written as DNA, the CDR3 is TGCGCCAGCAGCAAATTACAGGGGGCGCCGACTGAAGCTTTCTTT.

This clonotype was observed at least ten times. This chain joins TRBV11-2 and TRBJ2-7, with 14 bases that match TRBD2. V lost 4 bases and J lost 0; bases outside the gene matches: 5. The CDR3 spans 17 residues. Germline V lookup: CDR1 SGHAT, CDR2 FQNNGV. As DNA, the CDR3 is TGTGCCAGCAGCTCAGGGACTAGCGGGAGAAGCTCCTACGAGCAGTACGTC. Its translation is CASSSGTSGRSSYEQYV.

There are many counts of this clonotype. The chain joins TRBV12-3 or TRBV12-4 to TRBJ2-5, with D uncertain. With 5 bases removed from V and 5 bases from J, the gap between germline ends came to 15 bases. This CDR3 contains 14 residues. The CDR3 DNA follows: TGTGCCAGCAGTAGTTCCCCAAGTCGCGAGACCCAGTACTTC. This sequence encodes CASSSSPSRETQYF.

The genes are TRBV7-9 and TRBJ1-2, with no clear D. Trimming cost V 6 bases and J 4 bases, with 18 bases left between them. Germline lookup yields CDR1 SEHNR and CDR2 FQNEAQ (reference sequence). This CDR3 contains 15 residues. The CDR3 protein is CASSSPVGWVYGYTF. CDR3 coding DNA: TGTGCCAGCAGTTCCCCTGTGGGGTGGGTCTATGGCTACACCTTC.

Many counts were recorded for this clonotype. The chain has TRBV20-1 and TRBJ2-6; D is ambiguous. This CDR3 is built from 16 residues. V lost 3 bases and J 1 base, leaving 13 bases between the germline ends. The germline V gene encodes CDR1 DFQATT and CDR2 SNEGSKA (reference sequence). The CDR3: CSASSLISSGANVLTF. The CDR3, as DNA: TGCAGTGCTAGTTCACTGATTAGTTCTGGGGCCAACGTCCTGACTTTC.

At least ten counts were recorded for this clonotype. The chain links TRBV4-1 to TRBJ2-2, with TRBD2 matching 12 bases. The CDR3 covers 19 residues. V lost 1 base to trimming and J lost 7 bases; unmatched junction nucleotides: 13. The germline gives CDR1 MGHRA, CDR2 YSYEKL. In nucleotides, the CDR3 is TGCGCCAGCAGCCAAGGGCTAGCGGGAGGGCCGAGTAGCATCGGGGAGCTGTTTTTT. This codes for CASSQGLAGGPSSIGELFF.

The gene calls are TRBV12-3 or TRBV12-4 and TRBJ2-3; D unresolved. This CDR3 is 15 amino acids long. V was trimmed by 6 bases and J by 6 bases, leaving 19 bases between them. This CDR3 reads CASSVHYPLFDTQYF. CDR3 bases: TGTGCCAGCAGCGTACACTATCCCTTATTTGATACGCAGTATTTT.

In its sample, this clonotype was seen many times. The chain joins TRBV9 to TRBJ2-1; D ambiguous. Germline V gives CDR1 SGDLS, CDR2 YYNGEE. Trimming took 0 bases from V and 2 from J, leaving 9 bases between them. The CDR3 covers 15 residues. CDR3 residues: CASSVVDGAYNEQFF. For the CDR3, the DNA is TGTGCCAGCAGCGTAGTTGACGGTGCCTACAATGAGCAGTTCTTC.

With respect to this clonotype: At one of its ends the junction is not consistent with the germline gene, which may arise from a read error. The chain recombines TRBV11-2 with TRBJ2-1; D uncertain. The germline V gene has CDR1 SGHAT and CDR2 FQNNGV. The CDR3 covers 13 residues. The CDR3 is CANSLDRNNEQFF. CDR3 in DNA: TGTGCCAACAGCTTAGATCGAAACAATGAGCAGTTCTTC.

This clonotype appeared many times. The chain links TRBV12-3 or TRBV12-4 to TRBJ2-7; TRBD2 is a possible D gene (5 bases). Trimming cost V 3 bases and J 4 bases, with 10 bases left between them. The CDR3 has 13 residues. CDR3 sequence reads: CASSFSLAYEQYF. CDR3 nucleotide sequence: TGTGCCAGCAGTTTCAGCCTAGCTTACGAGCAGTACTTC.

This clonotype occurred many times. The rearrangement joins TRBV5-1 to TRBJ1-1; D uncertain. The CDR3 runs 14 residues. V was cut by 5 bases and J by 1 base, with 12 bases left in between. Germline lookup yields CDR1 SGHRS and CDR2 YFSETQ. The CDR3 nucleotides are TGCGCCAGCAGTCTCCGGTCGGAGAACACTGAAGCTTTCTTT. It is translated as CASSLRSENTEAFF.

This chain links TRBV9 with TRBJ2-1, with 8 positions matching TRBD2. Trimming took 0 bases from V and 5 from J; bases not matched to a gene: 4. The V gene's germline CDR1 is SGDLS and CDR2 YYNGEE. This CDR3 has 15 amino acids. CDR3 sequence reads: CASSVAGGPNNEQFF. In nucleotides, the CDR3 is TGTGCCAGCAGCGTAGCGGGAGGGCCGAACAATGAGCAGTTCTTC. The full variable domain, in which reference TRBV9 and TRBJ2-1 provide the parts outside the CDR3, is DSGVTQTPKHLITATGQRVTLRCSPRSGDLSVYWYQQSLDQGLQFLIQYYNGEERAKGNILERFSAQQFPDLHSELNLSSLELGDSALYFCASSVAGGPNNEQFFGPGTRLTVL.

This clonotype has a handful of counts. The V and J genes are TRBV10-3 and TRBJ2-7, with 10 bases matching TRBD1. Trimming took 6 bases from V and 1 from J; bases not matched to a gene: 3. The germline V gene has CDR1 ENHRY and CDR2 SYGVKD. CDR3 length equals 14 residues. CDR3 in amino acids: CAIRGDRGSYEQYF. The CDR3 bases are TGTGCCATCAGAGGGGACAGGGGTTCCTACGAGCAGTACTTC.

The CDR3, as DNA: TGCAGTGCTAGTCTTGCGGGAGGCATTGAGACCCAGTACTTC. Translation: CSASLAGGIETQYF. The chain joins TRBV20-1 to TRBJ2-5; TRBD2 aligns across 8 bases. The ends lost 3 bases at V and 5 bases at J; junction bases unmatched: 8. Per germline, CDR1 DFQATT and CDR2 SNEGSKA (reference sequence). The CDR3 loop spans 14 amino acids.